The clone carrying this T cell receptor (beta chain) has at least ten counts. The investigators amplified TCR beta CDR3 regions from RNA transcripts. The HTBI primer set was used in a first-round RT-PCR of the TCR CDR3. TCRdb re-called the multiplex PCR reads through MiXCR, storing one row per CDR3 protein. Among approximately 610,000 distinct CDR3 sequences listed, 16% were seen once. The data belong to a study of T cells in Graves' hyperthyroidism and ophthalmopathy. This CDR3 has 12 residues. V lost 3 bases to trimming and J lost 9 bases, with 11 bases between them. Germline-derived CDR1 and CDR2 are KGHSH and LQKENI.

Material for sequencing was blood. The chain combines TRBV18 with TRBJ1-2; D ambiguous. The receptor was derived from a woman aged 18-35 years with Graves' hyperthyroidism. The CDR3 bases are TGTGCCAGCTCACCTACCCCGGGAAGCTACACCTTC. Translating it yields CASSPTPGSYTF.